This record concerns one T cell receptor (beta chain) sequence. Produced via immunoSEQ multiplex PCR; TCRdb's table is partial and in-frame only. The sample records approximately 120,000 clones, roughly 72% being singletons. The source of the sample is a study of blood T cell repertoires in COVID-19. Trimming removed 6 bases from V and 8 bases from J, with 13 bases in between. The CDR3 is 12 residues long. Seattle-derived patients entered the study during active infection and were followed longitudinally. Sequencing input: peripheral blood. This sequence was found in an elderly man with COVID-19, enrolled during active disease. This chain joins TRBV12-3 or TRBV12-4 and TRBJ1-2; no clear D gene. The CDR3 coding sequence is TGTGCCAGCAGCGGAGCTCCCCGGGGCTACACCTTC. Its translation is CASSGAPRGYTF.